Below are 32 T cell receptor beta chains sequenced from a single sample in a study of neurological immune-mediated disorders. Each CDR3 protein gets one entry after TCRdb re-called the 5' RACE reads with MiXCR. The sample records 60,000 to 80,000 distinct CDR3 sequences, 4% to 6% being singletons. The sequencing input was PBMCs. These receptors were collected from a woman aged 45 to 65 with multiple sclerosis.

This clonotype has at least ten counts. This chain connects TRBV10-3 to TRBJ2-5, with D maybe TRBD1 (6 bases). The length of the CDR3 is 11 residues. Trimming stripped 5 bases from V and 5 bases from J, with 6 bases between. Germline V gene data show CDR1 as ENHRY and CDR2 as SYGVKD. The CDR3 region has the DNA TGTGCCATCAGTACAGGGGAGACCCAGTACTTC. Its protein product is CAISTGETQYF.

This clonotype appeared a few times. The CDR3 DNA reads TGCGCCAGCAGCTTGGGGGGTACCAATCAGCCCCAGCATTTT. Translation gives CASSLGGTNQPQHF. The chain employs TRBV5-1 and TRBJ1-5; D gene uncertain. Germline V CDR1 and CDR2: SGHRS, YFSETQ. This CDR3 is 14 amino acids long. The germline V and J ends were trimmed by 0 bases and 3 bases, with 7 bases remaining between them.

This clonotype was observed many times. The rearrangement uses TRBV6-1 and TRBJ2-3, with 7 bases fitting TRBD2. Germline CDR1 is MNHNS and CDR2 is SASEGT. The length of the CDR3 is 16 residues. The J segment lost 0 bases and the V segment lost 3 bases, leaving 6 bases of the junction unmatched. As DNA, the CDR3 is TGTGCCAGCAGTGAGATCCTAGCGGCTAGCACAGATACGCAGTATTTT. Translated, it gives CASSEILAASTDTQYF.

This clonotype was found many times. The V call is TRBV5-1, the J call TRBJ1-1; D unresolved. The V gene's germline CDR1 is SGHRS and CDR2 YFSETQ. Trimming stripped 4 bases from V and 0 bases from J, with 10 bases between. The CDR3 runs 14 residues. As DNA, the CDR3 is TGCGCCAGCAGCGCCAGGACGTTGAACACTGAAGCTTTCTTT. Its protein product is CASSARTLNTEAFF. Based on the CDR3 plus reference TRBV5-1 and TRBJ1-1, the full variable domain is KAGVTQTPRYLIKTRGQQVTLSCSPISGHRSVSWYQQTPGQGLQFLFEYFSETQRNKGNFPGRFSGRQFSNSRSEMNVSTLELGDSALYLCASSARTLNTEAFFGQGTRLTVV.

A note on this clonotype: One junction end does not reproduce the germline sequence, and a read error may be involved. The chain employs TRBV10-3 and TRBJ1-6; possible D gene TRBD1, 5 bases. Germline values: CDR1 ENHRY, CDR2 SYGVKD. The length of the CDR3 is 13 residues. CDR3 amino acids: CAIRRDGNSPLNF. Written as DNA, the CDR3 is TGTGCCATCAGGCGGGACGGCAATTCACCCCTCAACTTT.

This clonotype was counted many times. This CDR3 reads CASSAGGRADTQYF. DNA for the CDR3: TGTGCCAGCAGTGCGGGGGGGCGCGCAGATACGCAGTATTTT. The rearrangement joins TRBV6-4 to TRBJ2-3, with 8 bases lining up with TRBD2. This CDR3 spans 14 amino acids. The junction had 4 bases not matched to a gene; V was cut back by 4 bases and J by 4 bases. Germline values: CDR1 MRHNA, CDR2 SNTAGT.

This clonotype came up many times. The V gene is TRBV2, the J gene TRBJ2-1; tentative D call: TRBD2 (6 bases). The V end was cut by 3 bases, the J end by 10 bases, with 13 bases between. Per the germline V gene, CDR1 is SNHLY and CDR2 is FYNNEI. CDR3 length equals 13 residues. For the CDR3, the DNA is TGTGCCAGCAGTGATAGGACTCGGGGGGAGCAGTTCTTC. Amino acid sequence: CASSDRTRGEQFF.

This clonotype was seen ten or more times. This chain links TRBV2 with TRBJ2-2; D unresolved. V dropped 6 bases and J dropped 6 bases, with 14 bases sitting between them. This CDR3 has 14 residues. The V gene's germline CDR1 is SNHLY and CDR2 FYNNEI. Here the CDR3 reads CASSESEKPGELFF. CDR3 DNA: TGTGCCAGCAGCGAATCCGAGAAACCCGGGGAGCTGTTTTTT.

This clonotype was seen ten or more times. The chain recombines TRBV7-2 with TRBJ2-5, with TRBD2 matching over 8 bases. Germline V gives CDR1 SGHTA, CDR2 FQGNSA. V was pared by 3 bases and J by 1 base, with 7 bases of the junction left unmatched. The CDR3 is 16 residues long. The CDR3 here is CASSFSAGVTQETQYF. The CDR3, as DNA: TGTGCCAGCAGCTTTTCAGCGGGGGTCACCCAAGAGACCCAGTACTTC.

This clonotype came up many times. The V and J genes are TRBV24-1 and TRBJ1-4; maybe TRBD1 (5 bases). The CDR3 runs to 14 residues. The V gene's germline CDR1 is KGHDR and CDR2 SFDVKD. The V end was cut by 4 bases, the J end by 9 bases, with 14 bases between. The CDR3 bases are TGTGCCACCAGTGACCCCATTTTGGGACAAAAACTGTTTTTT. It translates to CATSDPILGQKLFF.

This clonotype has at least ten counts. This rearrangement joins TRBV7-2 to TRBJ2-3, with TRBD1 as a possible D gene (6 bases). This CDR3 is built from 12 residues. CDR1 and CDR2 (germline): SGHTA, FQGNSA. Trimming removed 4 bases from V and 7 bases from J, with 9 bases in between. The CDR3 protein is CASSSQGYTQYF. The CDR3 coding sequence is TGTGCCAGCAGCTCACAGGGATATACGCAGTATTTT. Supplemented by reference TRBV7-2 and TRBJ2-3, the full variable domain reads GAGVSQSPSNKVTEKGKDVELRCDPISGHTALYWYRQSLGQGLEFLIYFQGNSAPDKSGLPSDRFSAERTGGSVSTLTIQRTQQEDSAVYLCASSSQGYTQYFGPGTRLTVL.

This clonotype was counted ten times or more. The rearrangement uses TRBV11-2 and TRBJ1-1, with D maybe TRBD1 (6 bases). Germline V gives CDR1 SGHAT, CDR2 FQNNGV. This CDR3 spans 14 amino acids. V shed 4 bases and J shed 3 bases, with 12 bases lying between them. CDR3 in DNA: TGTGCCAGCAGCTGGGGGCCTATGGACACTGAAGCTTTCTTT. Its protein is CASSWGPMDTEAFF. The entire variable domain, with the rest obtained from reference TRBV11-2 and TRBJ1-1, is as follows: EAGVAQSPRYKIIEKRQSVAFWCNPISGHATLYWYQQILGQGPKLLIQFQNNGVVDDSQLPKDRFSAERLKGVDSTLKIQPAKLEDSAVYLCASSWGPMDTEAFFGQGTRLTVV.

This clonotype was observed many times. The chain is built from TRBV5-1 and TRBJ2-2; tentatively, D is TRBD1 (6 bases). This CDR3 contains 15 residues. V was clipped by 2 bases and J by 2 bases, with 10 bases between them. CDR1 is SGHRS, CDR2 YFSETQ, per germline. CDR3 region: CASSLGTPNTGELFF. DNA of the CDR3: TGCGCCAGCAGCTTAGGGACACCCAACACCGGGGAGCTGTTTTTT.

This clonotype was recorded at least ten times. The rearrangement uses TRBV4-3 and TRBJ2-7; weak D call: TRBD2 (6 bases). The CDR3 runs to 15 residues. CDR1 LGHNA and CDR2 YSLEER come from the germline V gene. V lost 0 bases to trimming and J lost 0 bases, with 9 bases between them. The CDR3 coding sequence is TGCGCCAGCAGCCAAGACTTCGGGGGCTCCTACGAGCAGTACTTC. Translated, it gives CASSQDFGGSYEQYF.

Concerning this clonotype itself: A read error may be the cause here, since a much bigger clone is one base away. The conserved phenylalanine or tryptophan is not found at the CDR3 terminus, so this likely reflects a read error. The chain has TRBV15 and TRBJ2-5, with D perhaps being TRBD1 or TRBD2 (7 bases each). The length of the CDR3 is 13 residues. From germline, CDR1 is LNHNV and CDR2 YYDKDF (reference sequence). Trimming cost V 8 bases and J 2 bases, with 12 bases left between them. The CDR3 DNA reads as TGTGCCACCGAGCGGGACAGACAAGAGACCCAGTACTGC. Its translation: CATERDRQETQYC.

In this sample, this clonotype turned up a few times. This chain connects TRBV5-1 to TRBJ2-5; D uncertain. From germline, CDR1 is SGHRS and CDR2 YFSETQ. This CDR3 contains 15 residues. Trimming stripped 4 bases from V and 3 bases from J, with 16 bases between. The CDR3 reads CASSAMASTEETQYF. The CDR3 region has the DNA TGCGCCAGCAGCGCCATGGCCTCGACTGAAGAGACCCAGTACTTC.

This clonotype was seen many times. This sequence joins TRBV27 and TRBJ1-2; 9 bases align to TRBD1. J was trimmed by 7 bases and V by 0 bases; bases with no gene match: 3. The CDR3 is made up of 14 amino acids. From germline, CDR1 is MNHEY and CDR2 SMNVEV (reference sequence). The CDR3 sequence is CASSLSGQGGGYTF. Here the CDR3 DNA reads TGTGCCAGCAGTTTATCGGGACAGGGCGGTGGCTACACCTTC.

This clonotype was counted many times. The chain uses TRBV5-5 and TRBJ2-3, with D unclear. CDR1 is SGHKS, CDR2 YYEKEE, per germline (reference sequence). V was shortened by 4 bases and J by 3 bases, with 15 bases between the two germline ends. The CDR3 is 15 amino acids. The CDR3 protein is CASSKIGVETDTQYF. DNA of the CDR3: TGTGCCAGCAGCAAAATTGGGGTGGAGACAGATACGCAGTATTTT.

This clonotype was recorded many times. This sequence joins TRBV28 and TRBJ1-1, with D maybe TRBD1 (6 bases). This CDR3 contains 13 residues. V gave up 6 bases and J gave up 1 base, with 9 bases separating them. Germline CDR1 and CDR2: MDHEN and SYDVKM. The CDR3 region has the DNA TGTGCCAGCAGGGGACACCCGAACACTGAAGCTTTCTTT. Translation: CASRGHPNTEAFF. Filled out from reference TRBV28 and TRBJ1-1, the complete variable domain reads DVKVTQSSRYLVKRTGEKVFLECVQDMDHENMFWYRQDPGLGLRLIYFSYDVKMKEKGDIPEGYSVSREKKERFSLILESASTNQTSMYLCASRGHPNTEAFFGQGTRLTVV.

This clonotype was recorded at least ten times. The chain carries TRBV7-2 and TRBJ2-5; TRBD2 agrees at 13 bases. The junction had 8 bases not matched to a gene; V was cut back by 5 bases and J by 5 bases. Germline assignment: CDR1 SGHTA and CDR2 FQGNSA. The CDR3 consists of 16 residues. CDR3 coding DNA: TGTGCCAGCAGCCCAACTAGCGGGGGGGCCCTGGAGACCCAGTACTTC. This codes for CASSPTSGGALETQYF.

This clonotype rates as medium-sized (0.01 to 0.1%). CDR3 region: CSVMNTEAFF. CDR3 coding DNA: TGCAGCGTTATGAACACTGAAGCTTTCTTT. This sequence joins TRBV29-1 and TRBJ1-1, with D hard to call. Germline V gene sequence: CDR1 SQVTM, CDR2 ANQGSEA. With 5 bases removed from V and 0 bases from J, the gap between germline ends came to 1 base. The CDR3 has 10 amino acids.

This clonotype was recorded many times. The rearrangement uses TRBV12-3 or TRBV12-4 and TRBJ1-2, with D tentatively TRBD1 (6 bases). The length of the CDR3 is 13 residues. Trimming stripped 5 bases from V and 5 bases from J, with 12 bases between. CDR3 in DNA: TGTGCCAGCAGTCCCTGGACAGCTTATGGCTACACCTTC. The encoded protein is CASSPWTAYGYTF.

The sample holds many counts of this clonotype. V gene TRBV27 combines with J gene TRBJ2-7, with a possible D match to TRBD1 (5 bases). Germline loops: CDR1 MNHEY, CDR2 SMNVEV (reference sequence). V lost 5 bases, J lost 2 bases, and 13 bases lay in between. The CDR3 has 14 amino acids. This CDR3 reads CASSPQGAAYEQYF. Written as DNA, the CDR3 is TGTGCCAGCAGTCCCCAGGGTGCCGCCTACGAGCAGTACTTC.

This clonotype was seen repeatedly, ten times or more. The V call is TRBV5-1, the J call TRBJ1-2, with 8 bases identical to TRBD1. The germline V gene encodes CDR1 SGHRS and CDR2 YFSETQ. Germline trimming cut 4 bases from V and 7 bases from J; bases unmatched to any gene: 9. The CDR3 extends over 14 amino acids. CDR3 region: CASSMTGDNAGYTF. The CDR3, as DNA: TGCGCCAGCAGCATGACAGGGGATAACGCTGGCTACACCTTC. The whole variable domain, filled in from reference TRBV5-1 and TRBJ1-2, reads KAGVTQTPRYLIKTRGQQVTLSCSPISGHRSVSWYQQTPGQGLQFLFEYFSETQRNKGNFPGRFSGRQFSNSRSEMNVSTLELGDSALYLCASSMTGDNAGYTFGSGTRLTVV.

This clonotype was picked up many times. This chain uses TRBV11-2 with TRBJ2-3, with unresolved D. The CDR3 length is 13 residues. V dropped 2 bases and J dropped 0 bases, with 3 bases sitting between them. Per the germline V gene, CDR1 is SGHAT and CDR2 is FQNNGV. As DNA, the CDR3 is TGTGCCAGCAGCTTACCTAGCACAGATACGCAGTATTTT. Translating gives CASSLPSTDTQYF.

This clonotype was counted between two and nine times. The chain links TRBV14 to TRBJ1-2, with a weak D call TRBD1 (5 bases). Trimming took 4 bases from V and 8 from J, leaving 14 bases between them. Germline V lookup: CDR1 SGHDN, CDR2 FVKESK. CDR3 length: 13 amino acids. CDR3 coding DNA: TGTGCCAGCAGCCCCCAAAGGGGTTGGGGCTACACCTTC. This codes for CASSPQRGWGYTF.

This clonotype was observed many times. V gene TRBV20-1 combines with J gene TRBJ2-1; 8 bases align to TRBD2. V lost 6 bases, J lost 8 bases, and 15 bases stayed unmatched. The CDR3 totals 15 residues. The V gene's germline CDR1 is DFQATT and CDR2 SNEGSKA (reference sequence). CDR3 sequence (DNA): TGCAGTGCCGAGAACCCTATAGCGGGGAGGCATGAGCAGTTCTTC. Its protein is CSAENPIAGRHEQFF.

This clonotype was recorded many times. The J gene is TRBJ1-2, the V gene TRBV5-1; D not resolved. The germline V gene encodes CDR1 SGHRS and CDR2 YFSETQ. V was trimmed by 7 bases and J by 0 bases, leaving 13 bases between them. The CDR3 length is 14 residues. CDR3 protein: CASAFETPNYGYTF. The CDR3 DNA sequence: TGCGCCAGCGCCTTTGAAACCCCTAACTATGGCTACACCTTC.

The chain is built from TRBV5-1 and TRBJ1-1, with TRBD1 as a possible D gene (5 bases). The ends were cut back, 0 bases at V and 0 bases at J, with 9 bases in the middle. Germline V gene lookup returns CDR1 SGHRS and CDR2 YFSETQ. The CDR3 loop spans 15 amino acids. The CDR3 is CASSLEGLLNTEAFF. The CDR3, as DNA: TGCGCCAGCAGCTTGGAGGGACTCCTGAACACTGAAGCTTTCTTT.

This clonotype was counted at least ten times. The V and J genes are TRBV7-3 and TRBJ2-1; 12 bases align to TRBD2. Germline CDR1 SGHTA, CDR2 FQGTGA. The CDR3 consists of 13 residues. Losses at the gene ends were 5 bases for V and 9 bases for J; bases not matched to a gene: 2. This chain's CDR3 is CASSPGLAGEQFF. CDR3 sequence (DNA): TGTGCCAGCAGCCCGGGACTAGCGGGTGAGCAGTTCTTC.

This clonotype was recorded at least ten times. This chain connects TRBV9 to TRBJ2-6, with D tentatively TRBD1 (6 bases). This CDR3 has 18 amino acids. Germline CDR1 reads SGDLS; CDR2 reads YYNGEE. V was shortened by 4 bases and J by 1 base, with 18 bases between the two germline ends. The DNA of the CDR3 is TGTGCCAGCAGCCTAGAAGGCAGGGGTCCTTCTGGGGCCAACGTCCTGACTTTC. This codes for CASSLEGRGPSGANVLTF.

The CDR3 bases are TGTGCCAGCAGCTGGACTAGCGTAGGGTCCTACAATGAGCAGTTCTTC. Translation: CASSWTSVGSYNEQFF. The V call is TRBV7-6, the J call TRBJ2-1; 9 bases line up with TRBD2. There are 16 residues in the CDR3. Trimming removed 4 bases from V and 1 base from J; junction bases left unmatched: 5. Per the germline V gene, CDR1 is SGHVS and CDR2 is FNYEAQ.